This T cell receptor beta chain is drawn from a study of blood T cells in healthy people across ages. Whole-study findings and limits: As age increased, TCR beta diversity per million T cells fell in a roughly linear fashion. Long-lived donors exceeded aged donors in naive CD4+ cells and diversity.

The authors ran a second PCR of about 6 to 11 cycles using a sample-barcoded 5' primer and a J-beta primer mix. TCRdb re-called the 5' RACE reads through MiXCR, storing one row per CDR3 protein. There are 1.4 million or so distinct CDR3 sequences in the sample; about 42% occur only once, and about 4% lies in the top ten. This clonotype was detected only a few times. No antigen is known for it. This TCR derives from a woman aged 18-35 years in good health. Sequenced input: blood.

In DNA form, the CDR3 reads TGTGCCTGGAGTCCCACCACAGATACGCAGTATTTT. Protein product: CAWSPTTDTQYF. The chain combines TRBV30 with TRBJ2-3, with D uncertain. Germline V lookup: CDR1 GTSNPN, CDR2 SVGIG (reference sequence). V shed 2 bases and J shed 2 bases, with 5 bases lying between them. The CDR3 is made up of 12 amino acids.